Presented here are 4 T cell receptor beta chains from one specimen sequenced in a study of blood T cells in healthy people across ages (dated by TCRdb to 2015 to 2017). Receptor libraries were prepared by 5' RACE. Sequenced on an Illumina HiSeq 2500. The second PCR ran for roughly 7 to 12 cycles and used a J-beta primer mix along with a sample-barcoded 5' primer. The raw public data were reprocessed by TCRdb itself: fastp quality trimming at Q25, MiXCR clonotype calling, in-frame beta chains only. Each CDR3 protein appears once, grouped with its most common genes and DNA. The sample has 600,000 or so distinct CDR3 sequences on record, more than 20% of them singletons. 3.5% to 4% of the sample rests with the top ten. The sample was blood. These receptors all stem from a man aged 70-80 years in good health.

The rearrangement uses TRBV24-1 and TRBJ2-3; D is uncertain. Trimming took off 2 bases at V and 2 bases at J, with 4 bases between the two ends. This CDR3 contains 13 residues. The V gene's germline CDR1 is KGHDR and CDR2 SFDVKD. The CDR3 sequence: CATSDSYTDTQYF. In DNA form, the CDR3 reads TGTGCCACCAGTGATTCTTACACAGATACGCAGTATTTT.

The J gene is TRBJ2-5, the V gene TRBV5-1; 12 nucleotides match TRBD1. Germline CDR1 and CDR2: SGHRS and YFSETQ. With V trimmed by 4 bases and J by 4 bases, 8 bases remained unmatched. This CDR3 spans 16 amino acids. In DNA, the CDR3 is TGCGCCAGCAGCATCGCGGGACAGGGGGCTCTAGAGACCCAGTACTTC. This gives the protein CASSIAGQGALETQYF.

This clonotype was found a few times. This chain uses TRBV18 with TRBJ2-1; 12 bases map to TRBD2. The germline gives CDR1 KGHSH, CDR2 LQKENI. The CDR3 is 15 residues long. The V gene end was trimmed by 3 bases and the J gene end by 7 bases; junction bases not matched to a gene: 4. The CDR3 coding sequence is TGTGCCAGCTCACCTAGGACTAGCGGGATGAATGAGCAGTTCTTC. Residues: CASSPRTSGMNEQFF. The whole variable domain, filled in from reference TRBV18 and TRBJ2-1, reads NAGVMQNPRHLVRRRGQEARLRCSPMKGHSHVYWYRQLPEEGLKFMVYLQKENIIDESGMPKERFSAEFPKEGPSILRIQQVVRGDSAAYFCASSPRTSGMNEQFFGPGTRLTVL.

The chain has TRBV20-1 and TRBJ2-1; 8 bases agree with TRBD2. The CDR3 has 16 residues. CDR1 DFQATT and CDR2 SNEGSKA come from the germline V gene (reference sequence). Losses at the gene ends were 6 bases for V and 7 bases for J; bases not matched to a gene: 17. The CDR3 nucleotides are TGCAGTGCCACCTTGGGTAGCGGGATGACTGGGAATGAGCAGTTCTTC. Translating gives CSATLGSGMTGNEQFF.